This TCR beta chain was profiled in a study of cytomegalovirus exposure and HLA in healthy donors. About the research overall: Most genotyped donors, roughly 80% of more than 300, had Caucasian-associated genetic ancestry.

It was with 60 Vbeta and 13 Jbeta primers that the PCR ran. The repertoire was sequenced with immunoSEQ multiplex PCR; TCRdb's copy has only in-frame clones and lacks some. The data contain approximately 170,000 clones, around three quarters of them singletons. This CDR3 is 13 amino acids long. V was shortened by 3 bases and J by 4 bases, with 7 bases between the two germline ends. Germline-derived CDR1 and CDR2 are MNHEY and SMNVEV (reference sequence). This TCR was recovered from a man in his forties in good health and CMV-seronegative. V and J are TRBV27 and TRBJ2-1; D ambiguous. Input material: PBMCs. The CDR3 DNA sequence: TGTGCCAGCAGTTTGAGGCCGTACAATGAGCAGTTCTTC. Translating gives CASSLRPYNEQFF.